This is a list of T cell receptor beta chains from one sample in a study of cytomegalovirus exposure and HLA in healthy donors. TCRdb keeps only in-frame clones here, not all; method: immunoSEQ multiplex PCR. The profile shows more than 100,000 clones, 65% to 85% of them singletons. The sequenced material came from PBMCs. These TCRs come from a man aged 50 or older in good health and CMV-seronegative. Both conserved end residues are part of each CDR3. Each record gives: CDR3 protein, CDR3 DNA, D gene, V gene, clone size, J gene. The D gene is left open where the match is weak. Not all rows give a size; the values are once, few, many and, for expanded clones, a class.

CDR3aa: CASSVGQGFEQFF
CDR3nt: TGCGCCAGCAGCGTGGGACAGGGGTTTGAGCAGTTCTTC
d_gene: TRBD1
v_gene: TRBV5-1
abundance: .
j_gene: TRBJ2-1

CDR3aa: CASSPVGGYHVAGANVLTF
CDR3nt: TGTGCCAGCAGCCCCGTGGGAGGGTACCACGTCGCTGGGGCCAACGTCCTGACTTTC
d_gene: TRBD2
v_gene: TRBV5-4
abundance: few
j_gene: TRBJ2-6

CDR3aa: CASSLAERYHTGELFF
CDR3nt: TGTGCCAGCAGTTTGGCGGAGCGGTATCACACCGGGGAGCTGTTTTTT
d_gene: .
v_gene: TRBV28
abundance: .
j_gene: TRBJ2-2

CDR3aa: CASSQGTSGRESYNEQFF
CDR3nt: TGTGCCAGCAGCCAAGGGACTAGCGGGAGAGAATCCTACAATGAGCAGTTCTTC
d_gene: TRBD2
v_gene: TRBV7-9
abundance: .
j_gene: TRBJ2-1

CDR3aa: CASSISGYGYTF
CDR3nt: TGTGCCAGTAGTATTTCGGGGTATGGCTACACCTTC
d_gene: .
v_gene: TRBV19
abundance: .
j_gene: TRBJ1-2

CDR3aa: CASSQDRGSPSEQYF
CDR3nt: TGCGCCAGCAGCCAAGATAGGGGGTCCCCTTCCGAGCAGTACTTC
d_gene: .
v_gene: TRBV4-3
abundance: few
j_gene: TRBJ2-7

CDR3aa: CASSSGVGAGELFF
CDR3nt: TGTGCCAGCAGCTCAGGGGTGGGAGCCGGGGAGCTGTTTTTT
d_gene: .
v_gene: TRBV7-2
abundance: .
j_gene: TRBJ2-2

CDR3aa: CASSWGGRNTGELFF
CDR3nt: TGTGCCAGTAGTTGGGGGGGGAGGAACACCGGGGAGCTGTTTTTT
d_gene: TRBD2
v_gene: TRBV19
abundance: once
j_gene: TRBJ2-2

CDR3aa: CASSSQGDTEAFF
CDR3nt: TGTGCCAGTAGTAGTCAGGGGGACACTGAAGCTTTCTTT
d_gene: TRBD1
v_gene: TRBV19
abundance: .
j_gene: TRBJ1-1

CDR3aa: CASSKGTGVSEAFF
CDR3nt: TGTGCCAGCAGCAAAGGGACAGGGGTATCTGAAGCTTTCTTT
d_gene: TRBD1
v_gene: TRBV14
abundance: .
j_gene: TRBJ1-1

CDR3aa: CAWSAGIEAFF
CDR3nt: TGTGCCTGGAGTGCAGGTATTGAAGCTTTCTTT
d_gene: .
v_gene: TRBV30
abundance: .
j_gene: TRBJ1-1

CDR3aa: CASSAQGVWETQYF
CDR3nt: TGTGCCAGCAGCGCACAGGGGGTCTGGGAGACCCAGTACTTC
d_gene: TRBD1
v_gene: TRBV9
abundance: .
j_gene: TRBJ2-5

CDR3aa: CASKGGQLNNEQFF
CDR3nt: TGTGCCAGCAAAGGGGGACAGCTGAACAATGAGCAGTTCTTC
d_gene: TRBD1
v_gene: TRBV6-5
abundance: few
j_gene: TRBJ2-1

CDR3aa: CASSLKGVGPNTGELFF
CDR3nt: TGTGCCAGCAGCTTAAAAGGGGTTGGGCCGAACACCGGGGAGCTGTTTTTT
d_gene: .
v_gene: TRBV7-2
abundance: .
j_gene: TRBJ2-2

CDR3aa: CASSLGGDEQYF
CDR3nt: TGTGCCAGCAGCTTAGGGGGGGACGAGCAGTACTTC
d_gene: .
v_gene: TRBV7-8
abundance: .
j_gene: TRBJ2-7

CDR3aa: CASSQDPASVSSYEQYF
CDR3nt: TGTGCCAGCAGCCAAGATCCGGCTAGCGTAAGCTCCTACGAGCAGTACTTC
d_gene: .
v_gene: TRBV4-2
abundance: .
j_gene: TRBJ2-7

CDR3aa: CASRTTGYGEKLFF
CDR3nt: TGTGCCAGCAGGACCACGGGGTATGGTGAAAAACTGTTTTTT
d_gene: .
v_gene: TRBV28
abundance: .
j_gene: TRBJ1-4

CDR3aa: CASSGTENTEAFF
CDR3nt: TGTGCCAGCAGCGGGACAGAGAACACTGAAGCTTTCTTT
d_gene: .
v_gene: TRBV9
abundance: .
j_gene: TRBJ1-1

CDR3aa: CSAPGGFNYEQYF
CDR3nt: TGCAGCGCCCCCGGGGGTTTCAACTACGAGCAGTACTTC
d_gene: .
v_gene: TRBV29-1
abundance: .
j_gene: TRBJ2-7

CDR3aa: CASSQGQGGSYEQYF
CDR3nt: TGCGCCAGCAGCCAAGGACAGGGGGGGTCCTACGAGCAGTACTTC
d_gene: TRBD1
v_gene: TRBV4-3
abundance: .
j_gene: TRBJ2-7

CDR3aa: CASSSRTSGAGELFF
CDR3nt: TGTGCCAGCTCATCGCGGACTAGCGGGGCCGGGGAGCTGTTTTTT
d_gene: TRBD2
v_gene: TRBV18
abundance: .
j_gene: TRBJ2-2

CDR3aa: CASSYTSGRSGEQYF
CDR3nt: TGTGCCAGCAGCTACACTAGCGGGAGGAGTGGCGAGCAGTACTTC
d_gene: TRBD2
v_gene: TRBV5-4
abundance: once
j_gene: TRBJ2-7

CDR3aa: CASRPSVNMNTEAFF
CDR3nt: TGTGCCAGCAGGCCGTCCGTAAACATGAACACTGAAGCTTTCTTT
d_gene: .
v_gene: TRBV7-3
abundance: .
j_gene: TRBJ1-1

CDR3aa: CASFGGPGELFF
CDR3nt: TGTGCTTCGTTTGGGGGCCCCGGGGAGCTGTTTTTT
d_gene: .
v_gene: TRBV6-5
abundance: .
j_gene: TRBJ2-2

CDR3aa: CASTEGLGALTFF
CDR3nt: TGTGCCAGCACCGAGGGATTGGGGGCTTTAACTTTCTTT
d_gene: .
v_gene: TRBV25-1
abundance: .
j_gene: TRBJ1-1

CDR3aa: CASRYQTSGPYEQYF
CDR3nt: TGTGCCAGCAGGTACCAGACTAGCGGTCCCTACGAGCAGTACTTC
d_gene: TRBD2
v_gene: TRBV7-2
abundance: .
j_gene: TRBJ2-7

CDR3aa: CASSSGTSGRAHEQYF
CDR3nt: TGTGCCAGCAGCTCCGGGACTAGCGGGAGAGCCCACGAGCAGTACTTC
d_gene: TRBD2
v_gene: TRBV7-9
abundance: .
j_gene: TRBJ2-7

CDR3aa: CASSVEGFPGSSYEQYF
CDR3nt: TGTGCCAGCAGCGTAGAAGGCTTTCCAGGAAGCTCCTACGAGCAGTACTTC
d_gene: .
v_gene: TRBV9
abundance: .
j_gene: TRBJ2-7

CDR3aa: CASSVAGGQETQYF
CDR3nt: TGTGCCAGCAGTGTAGCGGGGGGCCAAGAGACCCAGTACTTC
d_gene: TRBD2
v_gene: TRBV6-5
abundance: few
j_gene: TRBJ2-5

CDR3aa: CASRRAGGEETQYF
CDR3nt: TGTGCCAGCAGACGAGCGGGAGGCGAAGAGACCCAGTACTTC
d_gene: TRBD2
v_gene: TRBV6-5
abundance: .
j_gene: TRBJ2-5

CDR3aa: CASRPSLAGGLETQYF
CDR3nt: TGTGCCAGCAGACCATCACTAGCGGGGGGGCTAGAGACCCAGTACTTC
d_gene: TRBD2
v_gene: TRBV27
abundance: .
j_gene: TRBJ2-5

CDR3aa: CASSSGTGFRTGELFF
CDR3nt: TGTGCCAGTAGTTCCGGGACAGGGTTTCGGACCGGGGAGCTGTTTTTT
d_gene: TRBD1
v_gene: TRBV19
abundance: .
j_gene: TRBJ2-2

CDR3aa: CASSSPQREPRETQYF
CDR3nt: TGTGCCAGCAGCTCCCCTCAGCGGGAGCCTCGGGAGACCCAGTACTTC
d_gene: TRBD2
v_gene: TRBV7-2
abundance: .
j_gene: TRBJ2-5

CDR3aa: CASSTSRGRVSSYEQYF
CDR3nt: TGTGCCAGCAGCACATCGCGGGGGCGGGTCTCCTCCTACGAGCAGTACTTC
d_gene: .
v_gene: TRBV13
abundance: .
j_gene: TRBJ2-7

CDR3aa: CASSSPGQGVGELFF
CDR3nt: TGTGCCAGCAGCAGCCCTGGACAGGGAGTCGGGGAGCTGTTTTTT
d_gene: TRBD1
v_gene: TRBV7-2
abundance: few
j_gene: TRBJ2-2

CDR3aa: CASTRQGATGELFF
CDR3nt: TGTGCCAGCACCAGACAGGGAGCCACCGGGGAGCTGTTTTTT
d_gene: TRBD1
v_gene: TRBV27
abundance: .
j_gene: TRBJ2-2

CDR3aa: CASSHYADIQYF
CDR3nt: TGTGCCAGCAGCCATTATGCGGACATTCAGTACTTC
d_gene: .
v_gene: TRBV5-6
abundance: .
j_gene: TRBJ2-4

CDR3aa: CSSSFLAGTGDTEAFF
CDR3nt: TGTTCCAGCAGCTTCCTAGCGGGGACAGGTGATACTGAAGCTTTCTTT
d_gene: TRBD1
v_gene: TRBV7-9
abundance: .
j_gene: TRBJ1-1

CDR3aa: CASSLTGWTNEKLFF
CDR3nt: TGTGCCAGCAGCCTAACAGGGTGGACTAATGAAAAACTGTTTTTT
d_gene: .
v_gene: TRBV7-2
abundance: .
j_gene: TRBJ1-4

CDR3aa: CASSLAAGDTGELFF
CDR3nt: TGTGCCAGCAGCTTGGCCGCGGGGGACACCGGGGAGCTGTTTTTT
d_gene: TRBD2
v_gene: TRBV5-4
abundance: .
j_gene: TRBJ2-2

CDR3aa: CASSLPLGTGNGYTF
CDR3nt: TGTGCCAGCAGCTTACCCCTAGGGACAGGGAACGGCTACACCTTC
d_gene: TRBD1
v_gene: TRBV7-2
abundance: .
j_gene: TRBJ1-2

CDR3aa: CAISESRGYQPQHF
CDR3nt: TGTGCCATCAGTGAGTCCAGGGGCTATCAGCCCCAGCATTTT
d_gene: .
v_gene: TRBV10-3
abundance: few
j_gene: TRBJ1-5